This T cell receptor beta chain was obtained from a study of long-term antiretroviral therapy in people with HIV. Assay version v3.0 of immunoSEQ was used, and it was run at survey level. Using immunoSEQ multiplex PCR, the repertoire was profiled, and TCRdb retains in-frame clones only, with some absent. Among 15,000 to 20,000 clones, 79% were seen once, and the ten largest hold approximately 6.5%. Among participants with HIV, every one received treatment in the United States. Samples held about 0.95-10 million cryopreserved PBMC, and DNA extraction followed. The V gene's germline CDR1 is LNHDA and CDR2 SQIVND (reference sequence). V shed 7 bases and J shed 3 bases, with 13 bases lying between them. CDR3 size: 13 residues.

The chain combines TRBV19 with TRBJ2-7; D is possibly TRBD1 or TRBD2 (5 bases each). The sequencing used unsorted PBMCs, collected at the start of antiretroviral therapy, before treatment. This sequence was found in a man in his late teens or twenties with HIV. The chain's CDR3 is CASTQGPHYEQYF. The DNA of the CDR3 is TGTGCCAGTACCCAGGGACCCCACTACGAGCAGTACTTC.